This is a list of T cell receptor beta chains from one sample in a study of CD8 T cells in ankylosing spondylitis. TCRdb re-analysed the 5' RACE reads in MiXCR, keeping a single row per CDR3 protein. Of roughly 130,000 distinct CDR3 sequences in the sample, roughly 8.3% are singletons; the top ten hold about 7.3%. Source material: synovial fluid, either unsorted or a sorted T cell fraction (not recorded which). Receptor source: a male donor with ankylosing spondylitis. Each CDR3 is given with its conserved first and last residue. A D gene is named only where the DNA matches it firmly. Where a row states a size, it is once, few, many or the class of an expanded clone; other rows omit it.

TRBV6-1	many	TRBJ1-6	.	TGTGCCAGCAGTCTTATCGGGGCTAGATCACCCCTCCACTTT	CASSLIGARSPLHF
TRBV4-3	few	TRBJ1-2	.	TGCGCCAGCAGCCAAGAAGGAGGTGACAGAGGGAGGGGCTACACCTTC	CASSQEGGDRGRGYTF
TRBV7-2	many	TRBJ2-3	.	TGTGCCAGCAGCTTAGACAGCACAGATACGCAGTATTTT	CASSLDSTDTQYF
TRBV7-9	.	TRBJ1-1	.	TGTGCCAGCAGCCCACTGGGTTCCAGAATGAACACTGAAGCTTTCTTT	CASSPLGSRMNTEAFF
TRBV20-1	.	TRBJ2-7	.	TGCAGTGCCCTGGAACCTACATACAAGGGGACCTACGAGCAGTACTTC	CSALEPTYKGTYEQYF
TRBV7-2	many	TRBJ2-3	TRBD2	TGTGCCAGCAGCCCCAGCGCTAGCGGGGGCGCCACGTCGCAGTATTTT	CASSPSASGGATSQYF
TRBV5-1	.	TRBJ1-1	TRBD1	TGCGCCAGCAGACAGGGACAGGGGAACACTGAAGCTTTCTTT	CASRQGQGNTEAFF
TRBV28	many	TRBJ1-5	.	TGTGCCAGCAGTTCCCGGGCCCGGGATCAGCCCCAGCATTTT	CASSSRARDQPQHF
TRBV20-1	many	TRBJ1-1	.	TGCAGTGCTTTCGACCCGTCCTTCAGGAACACTGAAGCTTTCTTT	CSAFDPSFRNTEAFF
TRBV20-1	many	TRBJ2-3	.	TGCAGTGCTAGTAGGCGGACTCCACCCGATACGCAGTATTTT	CSASRRTPPDTQYF
TRBV7-2	few	TRBJ2-7	.	TGTGCCAGCAGCCTTGACCCACGCTACGAGCAGTACTTC	CASSLDPRYEQYF
TRBV3-1	few	TRBJ1-1	.	TGTGCCAGCAGCCAAGATTTTAGCTCCCTCGGAAACACTGAAGCTTTCTTT	CASSQDFSSLGNTEAFF
TRBV21-1	many	TRBJ1-4	.	TGTGCCAGCAGGAAGGGGTGGCTAACTGCAACTAATGAAAAACTGTTTTTT	CASRKGWLTATNEKLFF
TRBV28	many	TRBJ2-1	TRBD2	TGTGCCAGCAGTTCCTTGGGGGGGACTAGCTTTTACAATGAGCAGTTCTTC	CASSSLGGTSFYNEQFF
TRBV18	few	TRBJ1-5	TRBD1	TGTGCCAGCTCACCAGAGGGACAGGGGGCAGGCCAGCCCCAGCATTTT	CASSPEGQGAGQPQHF
TRBV5-6	many	TRBJ1-6	.	TGTGCCAGCAGCTTTCTGGGTGATTCACCCCTCCACTTT	CASSFLGDSPLHF
TRBV7-2	medium-sized	TRBJ2-2	TRBD2	TGTGCCAGCAGCTCCCAACCCGCGGGACTAGCGCTGAACACCGGGGAGCTGTTTTTT	CASSSQPAGLALNTGELFF
TRBV29-1	.	TRBJ2-1	.	TGCAGCGTTGAAGATCGGGGTGACAATGAGCAGTTCTTC	CSVEDRGDNEQFF
TRBV9	.	TRBJ2-5	.	TGTGCCAGCAGCGCTACGACGAGGGACCGGAGCCAAGAGACCCAGTACTTC	CASSATTRDRSQETQYF
TRBV11-2	few	TRBJ2-1	TRBD2	TGTGCCAGCAGCTTCCTGACTAGCGGGGGGGTTAGCTCCTACAATGAGCAGTTCTTC	CASSFLTSGGVSSYNEQFF
TRBV2	few	TRBJ2-7	.	TGTGCCAGCACTCTTGTGGGGGAACGGGACGGGCAGTACTTC	CASTLVGERDGQYF
TRBV7-6	.	TRBJ2-3	TRBD2	TGTGCCAGCAGCTTAACTAGCGAGCATACGCAGTATTTT	CASSLTSEHTQYF
TRBV10-2	many	TRBJ1-5	TRBD1	TGCGCCAGCATGGGACAGGGTGCCTCCGGGGATCAGCCCCAGCATTTT	CASMGQGASGDQPQHF
TRBV20-1	few	TRBJ2-5	.	TGCAGTGCTAGAGATGGGGACGGATTCCAAGAGACCCAGTACTTC	CSARDGDGFQETQYF
TRBV2	many	TRBJ1-3	.	TGTGCCAGCAGGCTTTTCGGGCAAGGAAGTGGAAACACCATATATTTT	CASRLFGQGSGNTIYF
TRBV7-2	many	TRBJ2-1	TRBD2	TGTGCCAGCAGCTTCCCCACTGCGGGAGTGAACAATGAGCAGTTCTTC	CASSFPTAGVNNEQFF
TRBV20-1	many	TRBJ2-7	.	TGCAGTGCTACTAGATTAGTATACGAGCAGTACTTC	CSATRLVYEQYF
TRBV24-1	.	TRBJ2-7	.	TGTGCCACCAGTGAGGCCGGGACAACCTACGAGCAGTACTTC	CATSEAGTTYEQYF
TRBV7-2	many	TRBJ2-1	.	TGTGCCAGCAGCTTAGCCCGTCTTAACAATGAGCAGTTCTTC	CASSLARLNNEQFF
TRBV24-1	few	TRBJ2-1	TRBD1	TGTGCCACCAGTGATTTGATTCCGGGACAGGGGTACAATGAGCAGTTCTTC	CATSDLIPGQGYNEQFF